This paragraph reports one TCR beta chain. This sample is part of a study of blood T cell repertoires in COVID-19. Study in general: Acute-phase and convalescent COVID-19 samples originated in the United States, Italy and Spain. Sources were T cells, B-cell-depleted T cells, or PBMCs; the material itself was cDNA or gDNA.

The CDR3 has 16 amino acids. CDR1 KGHSH and CDR2 LQKENI come from the germline V gene. The V end was cut by 4 bases, the J end by 2 bases, with 16 bases between. How the authors handled the data: Estimates of nucleated cell counts were drawn from the amplification of reference gene primers. Using immunoSEQ multiplex PCR, the repertoire was profiled, and TCRdb retains in-frame clones only, with some absent. The V and J calls and the clone size are those of that table, but D and trimming were determined from the DNA. This repertoire shows roughly 190,000 clones, 65% to 85% found once; its top ten account for less than 3%.

The sequence came from a human donor with acute or convalescent COVID-19. The donor label of this sample is uncertain. Input material: peripheral blood. The rearrangement links TRBV18 to TRBJ2-3; D possibly corresponds to TRBD2 (5 bases). The CDR3 spells CASSRTAEAFTDTQYF. The CDR3, as DNA: TGTGCCAGCTCACGTACTGCGGAGGCCTTCACAGATACGCAGTATTTT.